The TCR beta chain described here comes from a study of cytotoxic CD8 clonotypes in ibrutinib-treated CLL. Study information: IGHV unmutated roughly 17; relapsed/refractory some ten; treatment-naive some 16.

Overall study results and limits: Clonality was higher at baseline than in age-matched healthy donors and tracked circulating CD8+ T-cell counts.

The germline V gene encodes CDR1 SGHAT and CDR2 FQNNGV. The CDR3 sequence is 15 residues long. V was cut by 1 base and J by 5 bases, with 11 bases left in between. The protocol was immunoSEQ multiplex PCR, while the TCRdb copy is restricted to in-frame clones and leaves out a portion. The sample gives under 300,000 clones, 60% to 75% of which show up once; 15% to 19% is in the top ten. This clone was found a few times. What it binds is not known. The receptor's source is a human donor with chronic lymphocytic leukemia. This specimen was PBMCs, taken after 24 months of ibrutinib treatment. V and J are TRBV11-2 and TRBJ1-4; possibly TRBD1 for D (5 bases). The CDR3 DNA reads TGTGCCAGCAGCTTAGGGCAGGGAAGGAATGAAAAACTGTTTTTT. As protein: CASSLGQGRNEKLFF.